The 16 T cell receptor beta chains presented below share a single source sample, sequenced in a study of shared clonotypes between healthy human individuals. Sequencing was performed with immunoSEQ multiplex PCR; in TCRdb, only in-frame clones are kept and a portion is missing. The sample lists around 750,000 clones, around 67% seen once, with approximately 1.7% in the top ten. The specimen sequenced was memory CD4+ T cells sorted from blood. Subset: CD45RA-negative fraction. The receptors were gathered from a woman in her thirties in good health.

The genes are TRBV29-1 and TRBJ2-7; D remains ambiguous. V lost 2 bases and J 2 bases, leaving 13 bases between the germline ends. The CDR3 totals 14 residues. The germline CDR1 and CDR2 sequences are SQVTM and ANQGSEA. CDR3 nucleotide sequence: TGCAGCGTTGAATTTTCGTCTGGGGCCTACGAGCAGTACTTC. This codes for CSVEFSSGAYEQYF.

The V gene is TRBV5-1, the J gene TRBJ2-5; TRBD2 matches at 13 bases. The CDR3 totals 17 residues. Germline V CDR1 and CDR2: SGHRS, YFSETQ. Trimming took 4 bases from V and 7 from J; bases not matched to a gene: 13. The CDR3 nucleotides read TGCGCCAGCAGCCTTGGGACTAGCGGGAACATAATCCGGACCCAGTACTTC. Protein sequence: CASSLGTSGNIIRTQYF.

The J gene is TRBJ1-1, the V gene TRBV19; no clear D gene. CDR3 length: 15 residues. The V and J ends lost 2 bases and 0 bases respectively, with 10 bases between them. Germline V gene sequence: CDR1 LNHDA, CDR2 SQIVND (reference sequence). The CDR3 reads CASSITLHMNTEAFF. CDR3 coding DNA: TGTGCCAGTAGTATAACGCTCCACATGAACACTGAAGCTTTCTTT.

The V gene is TRBV12-5, the J gene TRBJ1-1; TRBD1 matches 8 bases. J lost 1 base, V lost 7 bases, and 14 bases had no gene match. The CDR3 runs 17 residues. Germline values: CDR1 LGHNT, CDR2 FRNRAP. The CDR3 reads CASAPVQGAGWNTEAFF. DNA of the CDR3: TGTGCTAGTGCCCCAGTCCAGGGGGCGGGATGGAACACTGAAGCTTTCTTT.

The V call is TRBV5-8, the J call TRBJ2-7; D gene ambiguous. The V and J ends lost 0 bases and 2 bases respectively, with 9 bases between them. The germline CDR1 and CDR2 sequences are SGHTS and YDEGEE. The CDR3 runs 14 residues. CDR3 amino acids: CASSLGGSTYEQYF. Here the CDR3 DNA reads TGTGCCAGCAGCTTGGGGGGTTCCACCTACGAGCAGTACTTC.

The chain links TRBV18 to TRBJ2-5; D unclear. CDR3 length: 12 amino acids. Deletions cut 8 bases from V and 5 bases from J, with 12 bases between. From germline, CDR1 is KGHSH and CDR2 LQKENI. DNA of the CDR3: TGTGCCAGCACACGGAAGGAGGAGACCCAGTACTTC. This encodes CASTRKEETQYF.

The gene calls are TRBV2 and TRBJ2-3; TRBD2 agrees at 11 bases. Trimming cost V 2 bases and J 2 bases; bases outside gene matches: 3. The CDR3 has 16 amino acids. The germline CDR1 and CDR2 sequences are SNHLY and FYNNEI. CDR3 amino acids: CASSELAGGSTDTQYF. In nucleotides, the CDR3 is TGTGCCAGCAGTGAACTAGCGGGAGGATCCACAGATACGCAGTATTTT.

The rearrangement links TRBV6-1 to TRBJ2-7; TRBD1 agrees at 7 bases. CDR1 and CDR2 (germline): MNHNS, SASEGT. CDR3 size: 15 residues. Losses at the gene ends were 1 base for V and 3 bases for J; bases not matched to a gene: 6. The CDR3 spells CASSEVTGEFYEQYF. The CDR3 coding sequence is TGTGCCAGCAGTGAAGTCACAGGGGAGTTCTACGAGCAGTACTTC.

The table lists this clone with many counts. This chain uses TRBV4-1 with TRBJ1-3; D gene uncertain. The CDR3 contains 17 residues. Germline V gives CDR1 MGHRA, CDR2 YSYEKL. V lost 1 base, J lost 2 bases, and 15 bases lay in between. CDR3 DNA sequence: TGCGCCAGCAGCCAAGTCTTTGACAATAACCCTGGAAACACCATATATTTT. Translating it yields CASSQVFDNNPGNTIYF.

This chain uses TRBV6-5 with TRBJ2-7; D is ambiguous. This CDR3 is built from 14 residues. Germline assignment: CDR1 MNHEY and CDR2 SVGAGI. V was pared by 6 bases and J by 2 bases, with 14 bases between. CDR3 residues: CASRPLGTTYEQYF. The CDR3 DNA reads TGTGCCAGCAGACCCTTGGGAACCACCTACGAGCAGTACTTC.

This clone was detected once. The chain carries TRBV29-1 and TRBJ2-3, with D unclear. The CDR3 runs 14 residues. Deletions cut 5 bases from V and 0 bases from J, with 12 bases between. Germline V gene sequence: CDR1 SQVTM, CDR2 ANQGSEA. The CDR3 DNA sequence: TGCAGCGTTCGACGTAATCCTAGCACAGATACGCAGTATTTT. This sequence encodes CSVRRNPSTDTQYF.

Only a few counts were recorded for this clone. In nucleotides, the CDR3 is TGTGCCAGCAGCGTGACTAGCGCCTCCTCGGGGACCCAGTACTTC. Protein sequence: CASSVTSASSGTQYF. The rearrangement joins TRBV7-8 to TRBJ2-5; 8 positions match TRBD2. After removal of 5 bases from V and 7 bases from J, the junction contained 12 bases not matched to a gene. This CDR3 is built from 15 residues. Germline V gene sequence: CDR1 SGHVS, CDR2 FQNEAQ.

This clone was observed a few times. The gene calls are TRBV6-1 and TRBJ2-2, with TRBD1 identical over 7 bases. Trimming removed 4 bases from V and 5 bases from J; junction bases left unmatched: 4. This CDR3 contains 14 residues. CDR1 is MNHNS and CDR2 is SASEGT in the germline V gene. CDR3 nucleotide sequence: TGTGCCAGCAGTGCGATGGACAGGACCGGGGAGCTGTTTTTT. This sequence encodes CASSAMDRTGELFF.

V usage is TRBV5-8 and J usage is TRBJ2-3; the D is unclear. CDR3 size: 13 residues. The V end lost 4 bases, the J end lost 2 bases, and 8 bases lay between the germline ends. Germline loops: CDR1 SGHTS, CDR2 YDEGEE. The CDR3 loop reads CASSSTYTDTQYF. The CDR3 region has the DNA TGTGCCAGCAGCAGTACGTACACAGATACGCAGTATTTT.

The genes are TRBV2 and TRBJ2-7, with D perhaps matching TRBD2 (6 bases). The germline CDR1 and CDR2 sequences are SNHLY and FYNNEI. The CDR3 has 12 amino acids. V was pared by 7 bases and J by 3 bases, with 10 bases between. The chain's CDR3 is CASNTGGYEQYF. The CDR3 nucleotides are TGTGCCAGCAACACCGGGGGCTACGAGCAGTACTTC.

This chain uses TRBV7-3 with TRBJ2-3; TRBD2 matches 7 bases. The CDR3 totals 17 residues. The junction had 15 bases not matched to a gene; V was cut back by 5 bases and J by 4 bases. Germline V gene lookup returns CDR1 SGHTA and CDR2 FQGTGA. The CDR3 region is CASSPSPLAARPDTQYF. As DNA, the CDR3 is TGTGCCAGCAGCCCCTCCCCCCTAGCGGCTCGCCCAGATACGCAGTATTTT.